This T cell receptor beta chain stems from a study of blood T cell repertoires in COVID-19. Produced via immunoSEQ multiplex PCR; TCRdb's table is partial and in-frame only. In the table there are approximately 200,000 clones, about 90% of which are singletons. The CDR3 covers 19 residues. The germline V gene has CDR1 SGHRS and CDR2 YFSETQ. With 4 bases clipped from V and 7 bases from J, the junction kept 19 bases outside the gene matches. The sample comprised PBMCs or T cells enriched from blood (not recorded which). V gene TRBV5-1 combines with J gene TRBJ2-3; 12 bases map to TRBD2. The sequence was obtained from a man aged 30-40 years who had recovered from COVID-19. CDR3 in DNA: TGCGCCAGCAGCCTAGGACTAGCGGGGTCTAAGAACCTCGTGAATACGCAGTATTTT. Translation gives CASSLGLAGSKNLVNTQYF.